The 27 T cell receptor beta chains below were found in one sample sequenced in a study of Ad26.COV2.S vaccination and SARS-CoV-2 variants. TCRdb keeps only in-frame clones here, not all; method: immunoSEQ multiplex PCR. This repertoire shows 200,000 to 250,000 clones, around 89% found once; its top ten account for around a tenth. The treatment was: over 15 received Ad26.COV2.S at low or high dose, single or two shots; 5 received placebo; per-sample allocation not given. All samples were drawn on day 63, counting from the first vaccine or placebo injection. Here the sequenced sample was peripheral blood, taken in a trial of Ad26.COV2.S vaccine versus placebo. These receptors came from a person between 18 and 59 years old who received the Ad26.COV2.S COVID-19 vaccine or a placebo.

The chain employs TRBV25-1 and TRBJ2-1, with a tentative D call TRBD1 (6 bases). This CDR3 comprises 12 residues. The germline CDR1 and CDR2 sequences are MGHDK and SYGVNS. V lost 6 bases, J lost 9 bases, and 12 bases lay in between. CDR3 bases: TGTGCCAGCAGACCTCAGGGGCCTGAGCAGTTCTTC. It is translated as CASRPQGPEQFF.

This clone occurred once. The J gene is TRBJ2-2, the V gene TRBV6-1, with a tentative D call TRBD1 (6 bases). Germline CDR1 reads MNHNS; CDR2 reads SASEGT. The CDR3 runs 20 residues. V was shortened by 2 bases and J by 0 bases, with 22 bases between the two germline ends. CDR3 nucleotides: TGTGCCAGCAGTGAACGCCCCGGGACACCAGTGATCGCGAACACCGGGGAGCTGTTTTTT. It encodes CASSERPGTPVIANTGELFF.

The CDR3 DNA is TGTGCCAGCAGTGAAGCGCTTAATCGTTCACCCCTCCACTTT. It translates to CASSEALNRSPLHF. This chain links TRBV6-1 with TRBJ1-6; D gene uncertain. Per germline, CDR1 MNHNS and CDR2 SASEGT. The CDR3 spans 14 residues. Trimming removed 0 bases at V and 9 bases at J, with 9 bases between.

This chain links TRBV6-2 or TRBV6-3 with TRBJ2-7, with D perhaps assigned TRBD1 or TRBD2 (7 bases each). The ends were cut back, 4 bases at V and 0 bases at J, with 16 bases in the middle. CDR3 size: 16 residues. Germline-derived CDR1 and CDR2 are MNHEY and SVGEGT. The CDR3 spells CASSWTRGGFSYEQYF. CDR3 bases: TGTGCCAGCAGTTGGACCAGGGGGGGATTCTCCTACGAGCAGTACTTC.

Only one count was recorded for this clone. The V and J genes are TRBV14 and TRBJ2-5; D may be TRBD1 (5 bases). In germline, CDR1 is SGHDN, CDR2 FVKESK. V lost 4 bases to trimming and J lost 2 bases, with 14 bases between them. This CDR3 contains 15 residues. The CDR3 DNA reads as TGTGCCAGCAGCCCCCTTTCTGGGGCGCAAGAGACCCAGTACTTC. It is translated as CASSPLSGAQETQYF.

V usage is TRBV18 and J usage is TRBJ2-1, with D perhaps assigned TRBD1 or TRBD2 (7 bases each). V was clipped by 4 bases and J by 7 bases, with 17 bases between them. This CDR3 comprises 15 residues. CDR1 and CDR2 from the germline V gene are KGHSH and LQKENI. The CDR3 here is CASSLRQGGTNEQFF. The CDR3 DNA is TGTGCCAGCTCACTTCGTCAGGGGGGGACTAATGAGCAGTTCTTC.

In this sample, this clone turned up once. This CDR3 reads CASSFRLSDEQFF. The CDR3 nucleotides are TGTGCCAGCAGTTTCCGATTAAGCGATGAGCAGTTCTTC. The V gene is TRBV6-5, the J gene TRBJ2-1, with D hard to call. The germline V gene encodes CDR1 MNHEY and CDR2 SVGAGI. The CDR3 sequence is 13 residues long. With 4 bases removed from V and 8 bases from J, the gap between germline ends came to 12 bases.

This sequence joins TRBV7-8 and TRBJ1-1, with unresolved D. Germline CDR1 and CDR2: SGHVS and FQNEAQ. Trimming removed 1 base at V and 0 bases at J, with 0 bases between. CDR3 size: 12 residues. The CDR3 sequence is CASSLVNTEAFF. The CDR3 coding sequence is TGTGCCAGCAGCTTAGTGAACACTGAAGCTTTCTTT.

The gene calls are TRBV14 and TRBJ2-5; D may be TRBD1 (6 bases). This CDR3 is built from 17 residues. The V gene lost 2 bases and the J gene lost 3 bases, with 19 bases spanning the gap. Germline CDR1 SGHDN, CDR2 FVKESK. The CDR3, as DNA: TGTGCCAGCAGCCAAAGGAAGTCAGGGGAACTTGAAGAGACCCAGTACTTC. Translated, it gives CASSQRKSGELEETQYF.

V gene TRBV7-9 combines with J gene TRBJ1-1; D not resolved. Germline CDR1 is SEHNR and CDR2 is FQNEAQ (reference sequence). V dropped 1 base and J dropped 1 base, with 10 bases sitting between them. CDR3 length equals 15 residues. The CDR3 loop reads CASSLESQANTEAFF. Here the CDR3 DNA reads TGTGCCAGCAGCTTAGAAAGCCAGGCGAACACTGAAGCTTTCTTT.

The chain joins TRBV11-2 to TRBJ1-4, with TRBD1 matching 11 bases. Germline CDR1 is SGHAT and CDR2 is FQNNGV. The CDR3 extends over 15 amino acids. The junction had 7 bases not matched to a gene; V was cut back by 6 bases and J by 7 bases. This CDR3 reads CASSSRTGGIEKLFF. The CDR3, as DNA: TGTGCCAGCAGTTCCCGGACAGGGGGCATTGAAAAACTGTTTTTT.

The chain employs TRBV3-1 (or the pseudogene TRBV3-2) and TRBJ2-7; D call uncertain. CDR1 is LGHDT and CDR2 is YNNKEL in the germline V gene (reference sequence). V lost 0 bases to trimming and J lost 8 bases, with 8 bases between them. The CDR3 consists of 12 residues. This CDR3 is CASSQDPSQQYF. As DNA, the CDR3 is TGTGCCAGCAGCCAAGATCCTTCCCAGCAGTACTTC.

J is TRBJ2-1 and V is TRBV7-3; D could derive from TRBD1 or TRBD2 (5 bases each). V lost 5 bases and J lost 8, with 13 bases in between. Germline-derived CDR1 and CDR2 are SGHTA and FQGTGA. There are 13 residues in the CDR3. The CDR3 protein is CASSPHLGDEQFF. The DNA for the CDR3 is TGTGCCAGCAGCCCCCACCTGGGGGATGAGCAGTTCTTC.

The rearrangement joins TRBV7-3 to TRBJ2-3, with 7 nucleotides matching TRBD2. CDR1 and CDR2 (germline): SGHTA, FQGTGA. This CDR3 is 15 amino acids long. V shed 2 bases, J shed 1 base, and the junction held 3 bases outside the gene matches. CDR3: CASSLVRGGTDTQYF. The CDR3 nucleotides read TGTGCCAGCAGCTTAGTCCGGGGGGGCACAGATACGCAGTATTTT.

The V and J genes are TRBV27 and TRBJ2-6; D gene unclear. CDR1 is MNHEY, CDR2 SMNVEV, per germline (reference sequence). This CDR3 comprises 14 residues. V was clipped by 2 bases and J by 1 base, with 3 bases between them. The CDR3 loop is CASSLTSGANVLTF. The CDR3 region has the DNA TGTGCCAGCAGTTTAACTTCTGGGGCCAACGTCCTGACTTTC.

This rearrangement joins TRBV6-6 to TRBJ1-5; D not resolved. Germline lookup yields CDR1 MNHNY and CDR2 SVGAGI (reference sequence). The CDR3 contains 16 residues. V lost 2 bases and J lost 3, with 14 bases in between. CDR3 loop: CASSYALGRVNQPQHF. DNA of the CDR3: TGTGCCAGCAGTTACGCTTTAGGGAGGGTCAATCAGCCCCAGCATTTT.

The J gene is TRBJ1-2, the V gene TRBV6-5; a weak D match, TRBD1 (6 bases). The CDR3 is made up of 12 amino acids. Trimming stripped 2 bases from V and 8 bases from J, with 9 bases between. Germline values: CDR1 MNHEY, CDR2 SVGAGI. The CDR3 nucleotides read TGTGCCAGCAGTTACAAGGGGGGCGGCTACACCTTC. Amino acids: CASSYKGGGYTF.

This chain joins TRBV5-4 and TRBJ1-4; D gene uncertain. CDR1 is SGHNT, CDR2 YYREEE, per germline (reference sequence). This CDR3 is built from 15 residues. V was trimmed by 4 bases and J by 2 bases, leaving 12 bases between them. Here the CDR3 DNA reads TGTGCCAGCAGCCCCTATGGTGGTACTAATGAAAAACTGTTTTTT. It codes for CASSPYGGTNEKLFF. The complete variable domain, with remaining parts taken from reference TRBV5-4 and TRBJ1-4, reads ETGVTQSPTHLIKTRGQQVTLRCSSQSGHNTVSWYQQALGQGPQFIFQYYREEENGRGNFPPRFSGLQFPNYSSELNVNALELDDSALYLCASSPYGGTNEKLFFGSGTQLSVL.

The chain employs TRBV7-2 and TRBJ2-7; D gene ambiguous. Germline V gene lookup returns CDR1 SGHTA and CDR2 FQGNSA. There are 11 residues in the CDR3. V lost 3 bases and J lost 3, with 3 bases in between. Here the CDR3 reads CASSFIYEQYF. In DNA form, the CDR3 reads TGTGCCAGCAGCTTTATCTACGAGCAGTACTTC.

This CDR3 is CASSSQGTGEKLFF. CDR3 DNA sequence: TGTGCCAGCAGTTCACAGGGAACGGGTGAAAAACTGTTTTTT. The V call is TRBV6-5, the J call TRBJ1-4; possible D gene TRBD1, 6 bases. The CDR3 covers 14 residues. The germline V and J ends were trimmed by 4 bases and 7 bases, with 13 bases remaining between them. Germline CDR1 and CDR2: MNHEY and SVGAGI.

The CDR3 coding sequence is TGTGCCAGCGGTACACTTTTAGCTAGCGCGACTACCCCGAACACCGGGGAGCTGTTTTTT. The encoded protein is CASGTLLASATTPNTGELFF. The chain is built from TRBV28 and TRBJ2-2; D is possibly TRBD2 (6 bases). The V end was cut by 8 bases, the J end by 0 bases, with 28 bases between. Germline CDR1 reads MDHEN; CDR2 reads SYDVKM. CDR3 length equals 20 residues.

The V gene is TRBV6-2 or TRBV6-3, the J gene TRBJ1-1, with 7 bases aligning to TRBD1. The CDR3 contains 12 residues. From germline, CDR1 is MNHEY and CDR2 SVGEGT. V was clipped by 6 bases and J by 5 bases; unmatched bases: 3. The CDR3 DNA follows: TGTGCCAGCAGCAGGGGGGGTACTGAAGCTTTCTTT. It translates to CASSRGGTEAFF.

The V gene is TRBV2, the J gene TRBJ2-1; 7 bases map to TRBD1. There are 15 residues in the CDR3. V shed 6 bases and J 1 base; nucleotides not matched to a gene: 6. Germline V gives CDR1 SNHLY, CDR2 FYNNEI. The CDR3, as DNA: TGTGCCAGCAGCCCGAGGGGGCTATCCTACAATGAGCAGTTCTTC. Protein: CASSPRGLSYNEQFF. The entire variable domain, with the rest obtained from reference TRBV2 and TRBJ2-1, is as follows: EPEVTQTPSHQVTQMGQEVILRCVPISNHLYFYWYRQILGQKVEFLVSFYNNEISEKSEIFDDQFSVERPDGSNFTLKIRSTKLEDSAMYFCASSPRGLSYNEQFFGPGTRLTVL.

The rearrangement joins TRBV6-5 to TRBJ2-3; 8 nucleotides agree with TRBD1. The germline V gene encodes CDR1 MNHEY and CDR2 SVGAGI. V shed 7 bases, J shed 5 bases, and the junction held 11 bases outside the gene matches. CDR3 length: 15 residues. In DNA form, the CDR3 reads TGTGCCAGCATCCGATTCGACAGGGGAAGAGATACGCAGTATTTT. As protein: CASIRFDRGRDTQYF.

J is TRBJ1-6 and V is TRBV30; 10 bases align to TRBD1. Trimming cost V 5 bases and J 6 bases; bases outside gene matches: 1. The CDR3 contains 13 residues. Germline CDR1 is GTSNPN and CDR2 is SVGIG (reference sequence). The CDR3: CAWDRGLNSPLHF. Written as DNA, the CDR3 is TGTGCCTGGGACAGGGGGCTTAATTCACCCCTCCACTTT. The full variable domain, rest sourced from reference TRBV30 and TRBJ1-6, is SQTIHQWPATLVQPVGSPLSLECTVEGTSNPNLYWYRQAAGRGLQLLFYSVGIGQISSEVPQNLSASRPQDRQFILSSKKLLLSDSGFYLCAWDRGLNSPLHFGNGTRLTVT.

V gene TRBV7-2 combines with J gene TRBJ2-5; TRBD1 matches at 11 bases. Germline V CDR1 and CDR2: SGHTA, FQGNSA. CDR3 length: 14 amino acids. V lost 1 base, J lost 5 bases, and 0 bases stayed unmatched. The CDR3 sequence: CASSLGTGGETQYF. As DNA, the CDR3 is TGTGCCAGCAGCTTAGGGACAGGGGGCGAGACCCAGTACTTC.

The chain is built from TRBV6-6 and TRBJ2-6; 7 nucleotides line up with TRBD1. Germline V gene data show CDR1 as MNHNY and CDR2 as SVGAGI (reference sequence). The CDR3 sequence is 17 residues long. The V gene end was trimmed by 5 bases and the J gene end by 0 bases; junction bases not matched to a gene: 7. As DNA, the CDR3 is TGTGCCAGCAGTCCCGGGACAGCCGTCTCTGGGGCCAACGTCCTGACTTTC. It specifies CASSPGTAVSGANVLTF.